This TCR beta chain was profiled in a study of follicular helper T cells after annual influenza vaccination. Looking at the study overall: Across the 2013-2014, 2014-2015 and 2015-2016 vaccination seasons, some subjects were resampled. Study findings and constraints: Each annual vaccination recalled recurring oligoclonal ICOS+CD38+ cTfh clonotypes.

A note on this clone: What it binds is unknown.

Per germline, CDR1 ENHRY and CDR2 SYGVKD. The CDR3 runs to 14 residues. Trimming took off 6 bases at V and 10 bases at J, with 19 bases between the two ends. Time point reported: 2014-2015 season, 7 days after vaccination. TCRB was sequenced at Survey level resolution. Method: immunoSEQ multiplex PCR; TCRdb's copy keeps in-frame clones and lacks some. The data contain 12,000 to 15,000 clones, about 88% of them seen just once; the ten biggest clones take up approximately 1.3%. The chain employs TRBV10-3 and TRBJ2-1; D is undetermined. The receptor comes from an adult who received the influenza vaccine. The starting material was CXCR5+ CD38- circulating T follicular helper cells from blood, obtained 7 days after influenza vaccination. Subset meaning: circulating Tfh, non-naive CD4+CXCR5+PD-1+ (ICOS+CD38+ or ICOS-CD38-). CDR3 bases: TGTGCCATCAGCGGTCAGGCCCTTGTAGAAGAGCAGTTCTTC. This codes for CAISGQALVEEQFF.